This entry is about one T cell receptor beta chain. Its antigen is unknown. RNA transcripts gave rise to amplified TCR beta CDR3 regions. HTBI primers were used for first-round RT-PCR of the TCR CDR3. TCRdb re-called the multiplex PCR reads with MiXCR, one entry per CDR3 protein. Here the sample spans roughly 840,000 distinct CDR3 sequences, 35% to 45% being singletons. Patients were excluded because of uncontrolled infection, other autoimmune disease, pregnancy or lactation. These data are taken from a study of T cells in Graves' hyperthyroidism and ophthalmopathy. V was pared by 1 base and J by 5 bases, with 14 bases of the junction left unmatched. The germline CDR1 and CDR2 sequences are KGHDR and SFDVKD. This CDR3 contains 19 residues. Findings and limits, study-wide: In the blood, most expanded thyroid clonotypes above 0.001 appeared as well.

The chain recombines TRBV24-1 with TRBJ2-2, with 8 bases that match TRBD1. The source is a man aged 18 to 35 with Graves' hyperthyroidism. Sequencing was carried out using blood. In nucleotides, the CDR3 is TGTGCCACCAGTGATTTCACTCCGGGGACGACAGGGGCTACCGGGGAGCTGTTTTTT. It translates to CATSDFTPGTTGATGELFF.